The 9 T cell receptor beta chains below all came from one sample that was sequenced in a study of technical replicates of blood from several donors. Sequencing was performed with immunoSEQ multiplex PCR; in TCRdb, only in-frame clones are kept and a portion is missing. Of roughly 87,000 clones in the sample, around 95% were seen once. Material for sequencing was T cells isolated from PBMCs. The receptors stem from a human donor in good health.

A single count supports this clone. This chain joins TRBV19 and TRBJ2-7, with 7 positions matching TRBD1. CDR1 and CDR2 (germline): LNHDA, SQIVND (reference sequence). The junction had 4 bases not matched to a gene; V was cut back by 4 bases and J by 1 base. CDR3 length equals 14 residues. CDR3 DNA sequence: TGTGCCAGTAGTACGACAGGGACATCCTACGAGCAGTACTTC. It yields the protein CASSTTGTSYEQYF.

This clone was detected once. This rearrangement joins TRBV11-1 to TRBJ2-1, with TRBD1 as a possible D gene (5 bases). Germline V gene sequence: CDR1 SGHAT, CDR2 FQDESV (reference sequence). V was trimmed by 6 bases and J by 9 bases, leaving 18 bases between them. CDR3 length: 14 residues. The CDR3 sequence is CASRITGSISEQFF. The CDR3, as DNA: TGTGCCAGCAGGATAACAGGTTCGATCTCTGAGCAGTTCTTC.

The chain combines TRBV6-6 with TRBJ1-5; D remains ambiguous. Germline loops: CDR1 MNHNY, CDR2 SVGAGI (reference sequence). With 6 bases removed from V and 5 bases from J, the gap between germline ends came to 14 bases. The CDR3 loop spans 14 amino acids. The CDR3, as DNA: TGTGCCAGCAGCCCTACAGCTTCCCATCAGCCCCAGCATTTT. Protein sequence: CASSPTASHQPQHF.

V gene TRBV6-1 combines with J gene TRBJ1-6; the D gene is possibly TRBD1 (5 bases). CDR3 length: 13 amino acids. Trimming took 7 bases from V and 5 from J, leaving 9 bases between them. CDR1 is MNHNS, CDR2 SASEGT, per germline. This CDR3 is CASIQVDNSPLHF. CDR3 in DNA: TGTGCCAGCATACAGGTAGATAATTCACCCCTCCACTTT.

This clone appeared a single time. The chain employs TRBV4-1 and TRBJ2-1; TRBD2 agrees at 10 bases. The CDR3 has 16 amino acids. V trimming: 1 base; J trimming: 8 bases; junction bases outside the gene matches: 8. Per germline, CDR1 MGHRA and CDR2 YSYEKL. The CDR3: CASSQVRLAGVDEQFF. In DNA form, the CDR3 reads TGCGCCAGCAGCCAAGTACGGCTAGCGGGAGTCGATGAGCAGTTCTTC.

The rearrangement joins TRBV5-4 to TRBJ2-1, with 8 bases matching TRBD2. Germline V gives CDR1 SGHNT, CDR2 YYREEE (reference sequence). V trimming: 0 bases; J trimming: 0 bases; junction bases outside the gene matches: 5. The CDR3 is made up of 17 amino acids. This CDR3 is CASSLGSGRHSYNEQFF. In nucleotides, the CDR3 is TGTGCCAGCAGCTTGGGAAGCGGGAGACACTCCTACAATGAGCAGTTCTTC.

The genes are TRBV6-1 and TRBJ2-7, with D maybe TRBD2 (6 bases). The V gene lost 7 bases and the J gene lost 0 bases, with 13 bases spanning the gap. The CDR3 extends over 14 amino acids. Germline V lookup: CDR1 MNHNS, CDR2 SASEGT. CDR3 region: CASNRDWSSYEQYF. CDR3 coding DNA: TGTGCCAGCAACCGGGACTGGAGCTCCTACGAGCAGTACTTC.

The V and J genes are TRBV7-6 and TRBJ2-2, with 10 bases aligning to TRBD2. Germline CDR1 is SGHVS and CDR2 is FNYEAQ. This CDR3 contains 16 residues. V was pared by 1 base and J by 6 bases, with 5 bases of the junction left unmatched. The chain's CDR3 is CASSLEIAGGAGELFF. CDR3 DNA: TGTGCCAGCAGCTTAGAGATAGCGGGAGGTGCCGGGGAGCTGTTTTTT.

The V and J genes are TRBV6-1 and TRBJ2-7, with D possibly being TRBD2 (6 bases). The germline V gene encodes CDR1 MNHNS and CDR2 SASEGT. There are 15 residues in the CDR3. V was pared by 3 bases and J by 4 bases, with 16 bases between. In DNA, the CDR3 is TGTGCCAGCAGTGATACGGGGAGGAGGCGGTACGAGCAGTACTTC. This codes for CASSDTGRRRYEQYF.